This TCR beta chain was captured in a study of T cells after yellow fever vaccination. Study conclusions and caveats: Re-detected after boosting: most primary clones, 96% of CD4 and roughly 88% of CD8. Secondary responses were weaker yet peaked faster, day 5 versus 15.

Template-switching 5'RACE yielded the TCR cDNA; a universal primer site and UMIs were added in the process. Each CDR3 protein is one row after TCRdb ran MiXCR on the 5' RACE reads. The table lists a few hundred thousand distinct CDR3 sequences, around 4.9% of them singletons, with roughly 3.4% in the top ten. Notes on this clonotype: Its antigen is currently unknown.

The source of this sequence is a young man who received the YFV17D yellow fever vaccine. The material was CD4+ T cells sorted from PBMCs, obtained on the day of the yellow fever booster vaccination.

The CDR3 sequence is CSAATGPHLDTQYF. The CDR3, as DNA: TGCAGTGCTGCAACAGGGCCACACCTGGATACGCAGTATTTT. The J gene is TRBJ2-3, the V gene TRBV20-1; tentatively, D is TRBD1 (6 bases). The CDR3 is made up of 14 amino acids. Germline-derived CDR1 and CDR2 are DFQATT and SNEGSKA (reference sequence). V shed 5 bases and J shed 6 bases, with 18 bases lying between them.